This is a list of T cell receptor beta chains from one sample in a study of Tregs in tolerant kidney transplant recipients. Here immunoSEQ multiplex PCR was the method, and the copy in TCRdb shows in-frame clones only, minus some. The sample consists of about 240,000 clones, approximately 84% of them appearing once. Sequenced sample: CD4+ T cells from blood. The receptor source for this set is a human donor in good health. CDR3s include the opening cysteine and the closing phenylalanine or tryptophan. A D gene is named only where the DNA matches it firmly. The size entry is marked missing in some rows and otherwise reads once, few, many or a size class.

J gene: TRBJ1-2; clone size: NA; V gene: TRBV7-9; D gene: NA; CDR3 protein: CATDTWRGVVNGYTF; CDR3 DNA: TGTGCCACCGACACCTGGCGGGGGGTAGTTAATGGCTACACCTTC
J gene: TRBJ1-2; clone size: NA; V gene: TRBV6-6; D gene: TRBD1; CDR3 protein: CASSSYRGSYTF; CDR3 DNA: TGTGCCAGCAGTTCATACAGGGGCAGCTACACCTTC
J gene: TRBJ2-1; clone size: NA; V gene: TRBV7-2; D gene: TRBD2; CDR3 protein: CASSWTSGSYNEQFF; CDR3 DNA: TGTGCCAGCAGCTGGACTAGCGGGAGCTACAATGAGCAGTTCTTC
J gene: TRBJ1-1; clone size: NA; V gene: TRBV19; D gene: NA; CDR3 protein: CASIRGGNTEAFF; CDR3 DNA: TGTGCCAGTATTAGGGGGGGCAACACTGAAGCTTTCTTT
J gene: TRBJ1-5; clone size: few; V gene: TRBV10-3; D gene: NA; CDR3 protein: CATKGNQPQHF; CDR3 DNA: TGTGCCACCAAGGGCAATCAGCCCCAGCATTTT
J gene: TRBJ2-5; clone size: NA; V gene: TRBV5-1; D gene: NA; CDR3 protein: CASSSIGETQYF; CDR3 DNA: TGCGCCAGCAGCTCCATTGGAGAGACCCAGTACTTC
J gene: TRBJ1-3; clone size: NA; V gene: TRBV2; D gene: NA; CDR3 protein: CASSDISGNTIYF; CDR3 DNA: TGTGCCAGCAGTGACATATCTGGAAACACCATATATTTT
J gene: TRBJ2-7; clone size: NA; V gene: TRBV5-6; D gene: TRBD1; CDR3 protein: CASSYQDRGMDEQYF; CDR3 DNA: TGTGCCAGCAGCTACCAGGACAGGGGAATGGACGAGCAGTACTTC
J gene: TRBJ1-2; clone size: NA; V gene: TRBV18; D gene: NA; CDR3 protein: CASSPIPGLDGYTF; CDR3 DNA: TGTGCCAGCTCACCAATCCCAGGGCTGGATGGCTACACCTTC
J gene: TRBJ1-1; clone size: once; V gene: TRBV25-1; D gene: NA; CDR3 protein: CASSEWFDRGTEAFF; CDR3 DNA: TGTGCCAGCAGTGAATGGTTCGATCGTGGAACTGAAGCTTTCTTT
J gene: TRBJ2-7; clone size: NA; V gene: TRBV19; D gene: NA; CDR3 protein: CASSIASAAPYEQYF; CDR3 DNA: TGTGCCAGTAGTATAGCCTCGGCGGCACCCTACGAGCAGTACTTC
J gene: TRBJ2-3; clone size: NA; V gene: TRBV6-4; D gene: TRBD1; CDR3 protein: CASSPDRTSTDTQYF; CDR3 DNA: TGTGCCAGCAGCCCGGACAGGACTAGCACAGATACGCAGTATTTT
J gene: TRBJ1-1; clone size: NA; V gene: TRBV14; D gene: NA; CDR3 protein: CASSGGVHAPAFF; CDR3 DNA: TGTGCCAGCAGCGGTGGAGTTCATGCCCCGGCTTTCTTT
J gene: TRBJ2-1; clone size: NA; V gene: TRBV9; D gene: TRBD1; CDR3 protein: CASSVGQLNNEQFF; CDR3 DNA: TGTGCCAGCAGCGTGGGACAGCTTAACAATGAGCAGTTCTTC
J gene: TRBJ2-2; clone size: NA; V gene: TRBV10-1; D gene: NA; CDR3 protein: CASSEAGHYTGELFF; CDR3 DNA: TGCGCCAGCAGTGAGGCCGGACATTACACCGGGGAGCTGTTTTTT
J gene: TRBJ1-5; clone size: NA; V gene: TRBV19; D gene: NA; CDR3 protein: CASSILTGNQPQHF; CDR3 DNA: TGTGCCAGTAGTATATTGACCGGAAATCAGCCCCAGCATTTT
J gene: TRBJ1-2; clone size: NA; V gene: TRBV6-1; D gene: NA; CDR3 protein: CASSDGPGQPYGYTF; CDR3 DNA: TGTGCCAGCAGTGACGGCCCCGGACAACCCTATGGCTACACCTTC
J gene: TRBJ1-1; clone size: NA; V gene: TRBV29-1; D gene: NA; CDR3 protein: CSVTGTWNTEAFF; CDR3 DNA: TGCAGCGTGACCGGGACATGGAACACTGAAGCTTTCTTT
J gene: TRBJ1-1; clone size: NA; V gene: TRBV11-2; D gene: NA; CDR3 protein: CASSLQGVAFF; CDR3 DNA: TGTGCCAGCAGCTTACAAGGGGTGGCTTTCTTT
J gene: TRBJ2-7; clone size: NA; V gene: TRBV7-3; D gene: NA; CDR3 protein: CASSRKGGTYEQYF; CDR3 DNA: TGTGCCAGCAGCCGGAAGGGGGGGACCTACGAGCAGTACTTC
J gene: TRBJ2-7; clone size: once; V gene: TRBV19; D gene: TRBD1; CDR3 protein: CASSVPGQGAYEQYF; CDR3 DNA: TGTGCCAGTAGTGTCCCGGGGCAGGGGGCTTACGAGCAGTACTTC
J gene: TRBJ2-1; clone size: NA; V gene: TRBV9; D gene: NA; CDR3 protein: CASGRTVYNEQFF; CDR3 DNA: TGTGCCAGCGGTCGGACAGTCTACAATGAGCAGTTCTTC
J gene: TRBJ2-2; clone size: NA; V gene: TRBV27; D gene: NA; CDR3 protein: CASSLTGSTTGELFF; CDR3 DNA: TGTGCCAGCAGTTTGACAGGTAGTACCACCGGGGAGCTGTTTTTT
J gene: TRBJ1-5; clone size: NA; V gene: TRBV21-1; D gene: NA; CDR3 protein: CASTLRPRDRGFISGQPQHF; CDR3 DNA: TGTGCCAGCACCCTGCGGCCCCGGGACAGGGGTTTCATTTCGGGTCAGCCCCAGCATTTT
J gene: TRBJ2-7; clone size: few; V gene: TRBV6-5; D gene: TRBD2; CDR3 protein: CASSYSTGTSGHEQYF; CDR3 DNA: TGTGCCAGCAGTTACTCAACCGGGACTAGTGGTCACGAGCAGTACTTC
J gene: TRBJ2-3; clone size: NA; V gene: TRBV5-1; D gene: NA; CDR3 protein: CASSPDWNTDTQYF; CDR3 DNA: TGCGCCAGCAGCCCTGACTGGAACACAGATACGCAGTATTTT
J gene: TRBJ1-2; clone size: NA; V gene: TRBV7-3; D gene: TRBD1; CDR3 protein: CASSQFPGQSSGGSGYTF; CDR3 DNA: TGTGCCAGCAGCCAGTTCCCGGGACAGAGTTCTGGCGGGAGTGGCTACACCTTC
J gene: TRBJ2-5; clone size: NA; V gene: TRBV9; D gene: NA; CDR3 protein: CASSVSLQETQYF; CDR3 DNA: TGTGCCAGCAGCGTAAGCCTACAAGAGACCCAGTACTTC
J gene: TRBJ1-5; clone size: few; V gene: TRBV6-6; D gene: TRBD1; CDR3 protein: CATTVTPRGSNQPQHF; CDR3 DNA: TGTGCCACAACAGTTACCCCCAGGGGGAGTAATCAGCCCCAGCATTTT
J gene: TRBJ2-5; clone size: NA; V gene: TRBV7-8; D gene: NA; CDR3 protein: CASSSRVTETQYF; CDR3 DNA: TGTGCCAGCAGCTCCAGGGTAACAGAGACCCAGTACTTC
J gene: TRBJ2-7; clone size: NA; V gene: TRBV7-2; D gene: NA; CDR3 protein: CASSLAPPGYEQYF; CDR3 DNA: TGTGCCAGCAGCTTAGCCCCCCCCGGGTACGAGCAGTACTTC
J gene: TRBJ1-1; clone size: NA; V gene: TRBV29-1; D gene: NA; CDR3 protein: CSTKLVPNTEAFF; CDR3 DNA: TGCAGCACAAAGTTGGTTCCGAACACTGAAGCTTTCTTT
J gene: TRBJ1-2; clone size: NA; V gene: TRBV11-2; D gene: NA; CDR3 protein: CASSFGSTNYGYTF; CDR3 DNA: TGTGCCAGCAGCTTCGGGTCGACTAACTATGGCTACACCTTC
J gene: TRBJ2-4; clone size: NA; V gene: TRBV5-1; D gene: NA; CDR3 protein: CASSFNPTRGNIQYF; CDR3 DNA: TGCGCCAGCAGCTTTAACCCCACCCGGGGGAACATTCAGTACTTC
J gene: TRBJ1-5; clone size: NA; V gene: TRBV6-5; D gene: TRBD1; CDR3 protein: CASSRTGIGNQPQHF; CDR3 DNA: TGTGCCAGCAGTCGGACAGGGATCGGGAATCAGCCCCAGCATTTT
J gene: TRBJ2-1; clone size: NA; V gene: TRBV6-1; D gene: TRBD2; CDR3 protein: CASKTSGSSYNEQFF; CDR3 DNA: TGTGCCAGCAAAACTAGCGGGAGCTCCTACAATGAGCAGTTCTTC
J gene: TRBJ1-1; clone size: NA; V gene: TRBV11-3; D gene: NA; CDR3 protein: CASSGGLGTEAFF; CDR3 DNA: TGTGCCAGCAGCGGGGGTCTGGGCACTGAAGCTTTCTTT
J gene: TRBJ1-5; clone size: NA; V gene: TRBV30; D gene: NA; CDR3 protein: CAWARGRNQPQHF; CDR3 DNA: TGTGCCTGGGCCAGGGGCCGCAATCAGCCCCAGCATTTT
J gene: TRBJ2-3; clone size: NA; V gene: TRBV2; D gene: NA; CDR3 protein: CASSEDSYTQYF; CDR3 DNA: TGTGCCAGCAGTGAGGACAGTTATACGCAGTATTTT
J gene: TRBJ2-5; clone size: NA; V gene: TRBV7-9; D gene: TRBD2; CDR3 protein: CASSFRRTSGRAETQYF; CDR3 DNA: TGTGCCAGCAGTTTTCGACGGACTAGCGGGAGGGCGGAGACCCAGTACTTC
J gene: TRBJ2-5; clone size: NA; V gene: TRBV11-2; D gene: TRBD1; CDR3 protein: CASTSTGGSISHYF; CDR3 DNA: TGTGCCAGCACCTCGACAGGGGGCTCGATTTCCCATTACTTC
J gene: TRBJ2-5; clone size: NA; V gene: TRBV18; D gene: NA; CDR3 protein: CASSPGDQETQYF; CDR3 DNA: TGTGCCAGCTCACCAGGGGACCAAGAGACCCAGTACTTC
J gene: TRBJ2-1; clone size: NA; V gene: TRBV19; D gene: NA; CDR3 protein: CASSLRRTANNNEQFF; CDR3 DNA: TGTGCCAGTAGTCTTCGGCGGACAGCAAATAACAATGAGCAGTTCTTC
J gene: TRBJ2-7; clone size: NA; V gene: TRBV5-1; D gene: TRBD1; CDR3 protein: CASSPEGQGDHEQYF; CDR3 DNA: TGCGCCAGCAGCCCGGAGGGACAGGGGGATCACGAGCAGTACTTC
J gene: TRBJ2-2; clone size: NA; V gene: TRBV2; D gene: NA; CDR3 protein: CASSGGPFNTGELFF; CDR3 DNA: TGTGCCAGCAGCGGGGGCCCCTTTAACACCGGGGAGCTGTTTTTT
J gene: TRBJ2-3; clone size: NA; V gene: TRBV5-1; D gene: NA; CDR3 protein: CASSLTGASTDTQYF; CDR3 DNA: TGCGCCAGCAGCTTGACCGGGGCTAGCACAGATACGCAGTATTTT
J gene: TRBJ1-6; clone size: NA; V gene: TRBV6-1; D gene: NA; CDR3 protein: CASSPDGKSPLHF; CDR3 DNA: TGTGCCAGCAGTCCCGACGGGAAGTCACCCCTCCACTTT
J gene: TRBJ1-1; clone size: once; V gene: TRBV18; D gene: NA; CDR3 protein: CASSPSGGAENAFF; CDR3 DNA: TGTGCCAGCTCACCATCGGGGGGAGCAGAGAATGCTTTCTTT
J gene: TRBJ1-1; clone size: once; V gene: TRBV7-9; D gene: TRBD1; CDR3 protein: CASSKPAGGTEAFF; CDR3 DNA: TGTGCCAGCAGCAAACCGGCAGGGGGCACTGAAGCTTTCTTT
J gene: TRBJ2-5; clone size: NA; V gene: TRBV7-7; D gene: NA; CDR3 protein: CASSLVLQGQTQYF; CDR3 DNA: TGTGCTAGCAGCTTGGTCCTACAGGGACAGACCCAGTACTTC
J gene: TRBJ1-1; clone size: NA; V gene: TRBV2; D gene: NA; CDR3 protein: CASRGEFTEAFF; CDR3 DNA: TGTGCCAGCAGAGGGGAGTTCACTGAAGCTTTCTTT
J gene: TRBJ1-6; clone size: NA; V gene: TRBV6-5; D gene: NA; CDR3 protein: CASSTGGYSPLHF; CDR3 DNA: TGTGCCAGCAGTACCGGCGGATATTCACCCCTCCACTTT
J gene: TRBJ1-2; clone size: NA; V gene: TRBV6-5; D gene: NA; CDR3 protein: CASSFFRENGYTF; CDR3 DNA: TGTGCCAGCAGCTTCTTCAGGGAAAATGGCTACACCTTC
J gene: TRBJ2-1; clone size: once; V gene: TRBV19; D gene: TRBD1; CDR3 protein: CASSRTGGGYNEQFF; CDR3 DNA: TGTGCCAGTAGTCGAACAGGGGGTGGTTACAATGAGCAGTTCTTC
J gene: TRBJ1-1; clone size: NA; V gene: TRBV13; D gene: TRBD1; CDR3 protein: CASSSTPGTGREAFF; CDR3 DNA: TGTGCCAGCAGCTCGACCCCAGGGACAGGGAGGGAAGCTTTCTTT
J gene: TRBJ2-7; clone size: NA; V gene: TRBV4-1; D gene: TRBD1; CDR3 protein: CASSPDRGRYEQYF; CDR3 DNA: TGCGCCAGCAGCCCGGACAGGGGGAGGTACGAGCAGTACTTC
J gene: TRBJ2-1; clone size: few; V gene: TRBV2; D gene: TRBD1; CDR3 protein: CASSDRQGSYNEQFF; CDR3 DNA: TGTGCCAGCAGTGACCGACAGGGAAGCTACAATGAGCAGTTCTTC
J gene: TRBJ2-1; clone size: NA; V gene: TRBV5-1; D gene: TRBD2; CDR3 protein: CASSSTSGGAYNEQFF; CDR3 DNA: TGCGCCAGCAGCTCGACTAGCGGGGGGGCCTACAATGAGCAGTTCTTC